This TCR beta chain was identified during a study of vaccination effects on CD4 cells after COVID-19. ViraFEST expansion of antigen-specific CD4+ T cells with viral peptide pools preceded sequencing. The culture ran for approximately 10 days, and then CD4+ T cells were isolated. Every participant took two doses of the BNT162b2 or mRNA-1273 vaccine. Fresh IL-2-containing medium replaced half the medium on days 3 and 7. Study-level findings and limits: Marked clonal contraction was seen in infection- and vaccine-induced clones late after vaccination. Healthy vaccinees showed cross-reactivity with common cold coronaviruses in only 1 of 255 vaccine-induced clones.

The repertoire was sequenced with immunoSEQ multiplex PCR; TCRdb's copy has only in-frame clones and lacks some. The sample has tens of thousands of clones, about 80% seen once. The CDR3 sequence is 13 residues long. CDR1 MRHNA and CDR2 SNTAGT come from the germline V gene. Trimming stripped 6 bases from V and 0 bases from J, with 7 bases between. Comment on this clone: Antigen: not known.

The sequenced sample was CD4+ T cells from PBMCs cultured with HCoV-229E spike peptides, obtained after COVID-19 vaccination. The sequence derives from a human donor who received a COVID-19 vaccine. This chain joins TRBV6-4 and TRBJ2-3, with no clear D. The CDR3 coding sequence is TGTGCCAGCAGAAAGGATAGCACAGATACGCAGTATTTT. Its translation: CASRKDSTDTQYF.